Below, one TCR beta chain is given with its context. Germline CDR1 reads MNHEY; CDR2 reads SMNVEV (reference sequence). This CDR3 is built from 14 residues. V dropped 2 bases and J dropped 7 bases, with 14 bases sitting between them. This specimen belongs to a study of blood T cell repertoires in COVID-19. About the study: Samples taken during acute and convalescent COVID-19 were collected in the United States, Italy and Spain. The cDNA or gDNA used as material had been derived from T cells, B-cell-depleted T cells, or PBMCs.

As processed by the authors: Amplification with reference gene primers provided the estimates of nucleated cell counts. The method was immunoSEQ multiplex PCR; TCRdb's version includes in-frame clones alone and lacks a portion of them. V, J and clone size were drawn from that table, and D and trimming were deduced from the DNA. Of some 130,000 clones in the sample, approximately 83% are singletons; the top ten hold around 20%. Sequenced input: peripheral blood. The J gene is TRBJ2-5, the V gene TRBV27; a weak D match, TRBD1 (7 bases). This TCR was sampled from a woman in her forties or fifties who had recovered from COVID-19. CDR3 protein: CASSLDRAGGTQYF. The CDR3 nucleotides read TGTGCCAGCAGTTTAGACAGGGCCGGGGGGACCCAGTACTTC.